The clone carrying this T cell receptor beta chain was counted only a few times. Its antigen is not known. This entry is derived from a study of T cells after yellow fever vaccination. For the study at large: Where fractions had low cell numbers, libraries were prepared from them with the SMART-Seq v4 Ultra Low Input RNA kit. Findings and limits, study-wide: Secondary responses were weaker yet peaked faster, day 5 versus 15.

Each CDR3 protein gets one entry after TCRdb re-called the 5' RACE reads with MiXCR. The profile covers hundreds of thousands of distinct CDR3 sequences, with around 13% appearing a single time and 3.2% taken by the ten largest. Germline-derived CDR1 and CDR2 are SGHTA and FQGNSA. Trimming left V 5 bases short and J 5 bases short, with 18 bases between. This CDR3 spans 15 amino acids. The receptor comes from a man younger than 30 who received the YFV17D yellow fever vaccine. The sequenced sample was CD4+ T cells sorted from PBMCs, obtained 15 days after the yellow fever booster vaccination. The chain links TRBV7-2 to TRBJ2-5; D may be TRBD2 (7 bases). The CDR3 region has the DNA TGTGCCAGCAGCGACGGCCGGGGGGCGGCGGAGACCCAGTACTTC. It encodes CASSDGRGAAETQYF.